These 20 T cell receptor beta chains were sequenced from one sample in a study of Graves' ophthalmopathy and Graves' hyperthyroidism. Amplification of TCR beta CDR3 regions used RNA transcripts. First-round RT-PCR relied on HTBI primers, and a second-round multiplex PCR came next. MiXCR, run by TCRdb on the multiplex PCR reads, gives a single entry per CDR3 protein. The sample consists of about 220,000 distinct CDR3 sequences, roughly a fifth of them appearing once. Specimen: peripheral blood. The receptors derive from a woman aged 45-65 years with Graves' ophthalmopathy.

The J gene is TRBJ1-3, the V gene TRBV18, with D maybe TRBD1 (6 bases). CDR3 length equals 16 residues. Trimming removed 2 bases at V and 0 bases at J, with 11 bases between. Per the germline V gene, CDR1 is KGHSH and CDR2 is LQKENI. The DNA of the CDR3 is TGTGCCAGCTCACCAAGGGACATAGTCTCTGGAAACACCATATATTTT. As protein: CASSPRDIVSGNTIYF.

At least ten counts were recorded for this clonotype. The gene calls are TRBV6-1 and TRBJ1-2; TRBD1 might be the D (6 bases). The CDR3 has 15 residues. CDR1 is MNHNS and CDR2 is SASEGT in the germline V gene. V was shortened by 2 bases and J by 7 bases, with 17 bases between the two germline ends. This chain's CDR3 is CASSETLSGALGYTF. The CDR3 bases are TGTGCCAGCAGTGAAACTCTCTCGGGGGCCCTTGGCTACACCTTC.

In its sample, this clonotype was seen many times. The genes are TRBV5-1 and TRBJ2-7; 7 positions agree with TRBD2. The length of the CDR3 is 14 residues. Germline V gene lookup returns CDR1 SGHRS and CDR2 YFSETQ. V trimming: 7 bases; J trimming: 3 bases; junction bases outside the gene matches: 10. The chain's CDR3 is CASGLLGLNYEQYF. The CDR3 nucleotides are TGCGCCAGCGGATTACTGGGACTAAACTACGAGCAGTACTTC.

In nucleotides, the CDR3 is TGTGCCAGCAGTTTACAGGGGGCGCATTACACCGGGGAGCTGTTTTTT. It translates to CASSLQGAHYTGELFF. V usage is TRBV27 and J usage is TRBJ2-2; 8 nucleotides line up with TRBD1. This CDR3 region has 16 residues. The germline CDR1 and CDR2 sequences are MNHEY and SMNVEV (reference sequence). With V trimmed by 2 bases and J by 3 bases, 5 bases remained unmatched.

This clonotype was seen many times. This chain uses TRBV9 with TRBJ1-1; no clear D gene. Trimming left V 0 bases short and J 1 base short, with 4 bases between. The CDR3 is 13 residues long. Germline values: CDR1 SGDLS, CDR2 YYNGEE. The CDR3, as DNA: TGTGCCAGCAGCGTAGAAGCGAACACTGAAGCTTTCTTT. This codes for CASSVEANTEAFF.

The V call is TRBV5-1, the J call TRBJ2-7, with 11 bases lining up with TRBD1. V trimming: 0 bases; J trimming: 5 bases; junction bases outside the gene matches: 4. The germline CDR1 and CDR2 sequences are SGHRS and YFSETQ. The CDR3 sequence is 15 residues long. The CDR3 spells CASSLDGTGGHEQYF. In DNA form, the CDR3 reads TGCGCCAGCAGCTTGGATGGGACAGGGGGTCACGAGCAGTACTTC.

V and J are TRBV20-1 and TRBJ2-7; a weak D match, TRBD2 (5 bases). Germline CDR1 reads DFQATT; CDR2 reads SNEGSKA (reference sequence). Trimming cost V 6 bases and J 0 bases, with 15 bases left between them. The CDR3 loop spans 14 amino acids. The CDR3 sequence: CSASNPGFSYEQYF. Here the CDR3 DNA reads TGCAGTGCCAGCAATCCGGGATTCTCCTACGAGCAGTACTTC.

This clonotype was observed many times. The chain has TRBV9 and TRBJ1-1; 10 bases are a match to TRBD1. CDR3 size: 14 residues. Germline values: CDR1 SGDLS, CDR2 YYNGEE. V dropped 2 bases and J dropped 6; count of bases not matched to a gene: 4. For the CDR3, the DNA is TGTGCCAGCAGCGTCCGGGACAGGGGCTCTGAAGCTTTCTTT. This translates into CASSVRDRGSEAFF. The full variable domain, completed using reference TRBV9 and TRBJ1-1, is DSGVTQTPKHLITATGQRVTLRCSPRSGDLSVYWYQQSLDQGLQFLIQYYNGEERAKGNILERFSAQQFPDLHSELNLSSLELGDSALYFCASSVRDRGSEAFFGQGTRLTVV.

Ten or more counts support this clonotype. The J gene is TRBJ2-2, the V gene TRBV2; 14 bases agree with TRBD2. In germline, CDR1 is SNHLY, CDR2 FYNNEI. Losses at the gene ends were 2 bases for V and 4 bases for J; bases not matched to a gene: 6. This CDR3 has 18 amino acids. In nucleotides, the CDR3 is TGTGCCAGCAGTGAACTGGGGACTAGCGGGAGATCCACCGGGGAGCTGTTTTTT. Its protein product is CASSELGTSGRSTGELFF. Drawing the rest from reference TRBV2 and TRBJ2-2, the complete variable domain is EPEVTQTPSHQVTQMGQEVILRCVPISNHLYFYWYRQILGQKVEFLVSFYNNEISEKSEIFDDQFSVERPDGSNFTLKIRSTKLEDSAMYFCASSELGTSGRSTGELFFGEGSRLTVL.

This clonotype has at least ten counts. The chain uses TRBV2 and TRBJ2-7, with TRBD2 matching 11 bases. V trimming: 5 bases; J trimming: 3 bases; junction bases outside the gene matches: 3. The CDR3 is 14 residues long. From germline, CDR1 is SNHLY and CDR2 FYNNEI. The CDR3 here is CASSLAGGLYEQYF. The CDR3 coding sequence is TGTGCCAGCAGTCTAGCGGGAGGACTCTACGAGCAGTACTTC.

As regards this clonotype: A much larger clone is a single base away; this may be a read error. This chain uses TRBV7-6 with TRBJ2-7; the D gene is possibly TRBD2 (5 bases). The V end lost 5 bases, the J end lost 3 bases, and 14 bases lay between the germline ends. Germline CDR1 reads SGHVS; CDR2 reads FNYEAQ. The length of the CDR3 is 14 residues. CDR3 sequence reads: CASSQGPEGYEQYV. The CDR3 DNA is TGTGCCAGCAGCCAAGGCCCTGAGGGCTACGAGCAGTACGTC.

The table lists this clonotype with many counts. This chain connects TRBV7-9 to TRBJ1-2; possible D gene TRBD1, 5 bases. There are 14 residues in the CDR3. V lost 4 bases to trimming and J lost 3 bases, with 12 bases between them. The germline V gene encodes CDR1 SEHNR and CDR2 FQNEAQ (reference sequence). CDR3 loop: CASSSGPEDYGYTF. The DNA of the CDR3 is TGTGCCAGCAGCTCGGGACCGGAGGACTATGGCTACACCTTC.

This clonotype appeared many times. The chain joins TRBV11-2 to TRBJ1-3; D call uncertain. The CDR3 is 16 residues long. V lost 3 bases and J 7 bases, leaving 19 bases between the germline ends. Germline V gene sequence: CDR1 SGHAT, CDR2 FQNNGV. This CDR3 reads CASSFDPLIAGNTIYF. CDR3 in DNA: TGTGCCAGCAGCTTTGACCCCCTGATCGCGGGGAACACCATATATTTT.

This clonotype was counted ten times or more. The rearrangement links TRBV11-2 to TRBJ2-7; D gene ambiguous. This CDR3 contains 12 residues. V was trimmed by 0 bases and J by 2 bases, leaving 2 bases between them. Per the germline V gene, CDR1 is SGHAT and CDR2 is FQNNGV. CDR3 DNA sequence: TGTGCCAGCAGCTTAGAAGCCTACGAGCAGTACTTC. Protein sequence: CASSLEAYEQYF.

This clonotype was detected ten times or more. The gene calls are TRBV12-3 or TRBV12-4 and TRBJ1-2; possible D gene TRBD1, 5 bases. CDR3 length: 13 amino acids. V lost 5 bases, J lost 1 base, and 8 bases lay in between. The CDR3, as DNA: TGTGCCAGCAGTCGGGACTTTAACTATGGCTACACCTTC. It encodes CASSRDFNYGYTF.

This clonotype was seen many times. The CDR3 protein is CASSLQRGIGEQYF. The CDR3 nucleotides are TGTGCCAGCAGTCTCCAACGAGGGATAGGGGAGCAGTACTTC. V is TRBV6-5 and J is TRBJ2-7, with TRBD2 as a possible D gene (5 bases). Looked up from germline, CDR1 is MNHEY and CDR2 is SVGAGI. CDR3 length: 14 amino acids. V lost 5 bases, J lost 7 bases, and 18 bases lay in between.

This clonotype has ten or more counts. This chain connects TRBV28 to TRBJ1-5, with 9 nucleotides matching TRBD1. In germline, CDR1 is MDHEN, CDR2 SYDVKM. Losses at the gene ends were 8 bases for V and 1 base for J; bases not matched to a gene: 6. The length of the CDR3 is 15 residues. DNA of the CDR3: TGTGCCAGCGGGGTAGGGACAGGGAGCAATCAGCCCCAGCATTTT. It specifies CASGVGTGSNQPQHF.

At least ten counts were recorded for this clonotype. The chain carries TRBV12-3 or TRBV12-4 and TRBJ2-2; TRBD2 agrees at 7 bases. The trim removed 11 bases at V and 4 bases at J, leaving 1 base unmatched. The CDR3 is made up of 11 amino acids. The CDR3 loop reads CAGGGTGELFF. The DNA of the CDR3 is TGTGCCGGGGGGGGCACCGGGGAGCTGTTTTTT.

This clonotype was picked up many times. The CDR3 region has the DNA TGTGCCAGCAGCCAAGTAACAGGGAACACTGAAGCTTTCTTT. It encodes CASSQVTGNTEAFF. The V and J genes are TRBV14 and TRBJ1-1; possible D gene TRBD1, 5 bases. This CDR3 region has 14 residues. CDR1 SGHDN and CDR2 FVKESK come from the germline V gene. V dropped 1 base and J dropped 1 base, with 7 bases sitting between them. Full variable domain (missing parts from reference TRBV14 and TRBJ1-1): EAGVTQFPSHSVIEKGQTVTLRCDPISGHDNLYWYRRVMGKEIKFLLHFVKESKQDESGMPNNRFLAERTGGTYSTLKVQPAELEDSGVYFCASSQVTGNTEAFFGQGTRLTVV.

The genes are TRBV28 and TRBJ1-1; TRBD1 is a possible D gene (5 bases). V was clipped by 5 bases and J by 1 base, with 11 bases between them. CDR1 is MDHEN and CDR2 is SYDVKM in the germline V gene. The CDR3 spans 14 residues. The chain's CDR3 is CASSLLTENTEAFF. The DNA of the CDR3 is TGTGCCAGCAGTCTCTTGACAGAGAACACTGAAGCTTTCTTT.